Listed here is a single T cell receptor beta chain. Its antigen is still unknown. Russia was home to the donors, healthy Caucasian individuals aged about 6 to 90. This sample stems from a study of blood T cells in healthy people across ages. CDR3 length: 16 amino acids. Trimming removed 10 bases from V and 11 bases from J; junction bases left unmatched: 22. Germline assignment: CDR1 MDHEN and CDR2 SYDVKM. The second PCR ran roughly 7 to 12 cycles with a sample-barcoded 5' primer and J-beta primers. TCRdb passed the 5' RACE reads through MiXCR, listing each CDR3 protein once. This table holds 1.6 million or so distinct CDR3 sequences, roughly 30% found once. Study results and limitations: Compared with aged donors, long-lived donors showed fewer expanded clones, suggesting selection. Donor CMV infection status was unknown, possibly confounding age-related changes in expanded clonotypes. The lack of PBMC sorting stopped any conclusive naive versus antigen-experienced comparison.

The V and J genes are TRBV28 and TRBJ2-5, with 10 bases aligning to TRBD1. The sequence derives from a woman aged 30 to 39 in good health. Sequencing was performed on blood. The CDR3 DNA is TGTGCCACCGAGTCCCCCGGGACAGGGGTCTGGGATGAGCAGTACTTC. It specifies CATESPGTGVWDEQYF.